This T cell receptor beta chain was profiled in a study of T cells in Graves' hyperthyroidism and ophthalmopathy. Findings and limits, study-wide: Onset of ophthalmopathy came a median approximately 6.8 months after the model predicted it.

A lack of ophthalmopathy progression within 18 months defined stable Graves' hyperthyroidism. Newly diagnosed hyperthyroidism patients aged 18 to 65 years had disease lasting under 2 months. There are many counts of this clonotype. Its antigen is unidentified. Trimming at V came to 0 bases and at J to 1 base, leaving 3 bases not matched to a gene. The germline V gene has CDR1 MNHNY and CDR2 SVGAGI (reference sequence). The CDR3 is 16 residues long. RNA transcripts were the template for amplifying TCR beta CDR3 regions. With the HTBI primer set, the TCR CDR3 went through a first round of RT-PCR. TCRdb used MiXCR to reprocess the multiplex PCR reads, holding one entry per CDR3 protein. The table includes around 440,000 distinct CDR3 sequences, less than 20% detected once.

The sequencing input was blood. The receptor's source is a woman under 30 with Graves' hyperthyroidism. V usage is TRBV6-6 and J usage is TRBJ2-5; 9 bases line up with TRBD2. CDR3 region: CASSYSPSGAQETQYF. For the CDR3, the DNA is TGTGCCAGCAGTTACTCACCTAGCGGGGCCCAAGAGACCCAGTACTTC.